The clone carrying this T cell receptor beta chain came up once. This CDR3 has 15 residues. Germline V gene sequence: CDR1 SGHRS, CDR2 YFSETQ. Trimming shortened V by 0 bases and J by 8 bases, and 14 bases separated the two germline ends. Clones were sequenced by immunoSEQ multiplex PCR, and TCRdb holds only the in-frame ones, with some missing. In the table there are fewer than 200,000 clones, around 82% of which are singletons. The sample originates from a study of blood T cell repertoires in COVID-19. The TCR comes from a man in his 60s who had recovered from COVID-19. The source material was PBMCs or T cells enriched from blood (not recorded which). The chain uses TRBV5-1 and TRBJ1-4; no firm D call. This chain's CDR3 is CASSLDRTPAEKLFF. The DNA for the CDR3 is TGCGCCAGCAGCTTGGATAGGACTCCCGCCGAAAAACTGTTTTTT.